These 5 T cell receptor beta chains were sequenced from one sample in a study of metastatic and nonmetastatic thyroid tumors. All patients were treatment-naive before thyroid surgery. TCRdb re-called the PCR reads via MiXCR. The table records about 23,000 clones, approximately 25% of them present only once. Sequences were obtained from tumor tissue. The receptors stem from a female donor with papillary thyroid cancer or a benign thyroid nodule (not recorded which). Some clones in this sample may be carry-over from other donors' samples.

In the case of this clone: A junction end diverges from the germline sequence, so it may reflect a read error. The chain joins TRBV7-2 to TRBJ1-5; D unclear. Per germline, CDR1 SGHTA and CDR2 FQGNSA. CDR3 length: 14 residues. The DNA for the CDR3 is TGTGCCAGCAGCTTAGTGCGGGATAATCAGCCCAAGAATTTT. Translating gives CASSLVRDNQPKNF.

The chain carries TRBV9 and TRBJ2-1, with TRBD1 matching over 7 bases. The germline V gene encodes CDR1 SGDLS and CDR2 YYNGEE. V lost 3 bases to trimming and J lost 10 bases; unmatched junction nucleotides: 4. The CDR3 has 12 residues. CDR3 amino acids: CASSAGGLEQFF. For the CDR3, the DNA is TGTGCCAGCAGCGCAGGGGGTCTCGAGCAGTTCTTC.

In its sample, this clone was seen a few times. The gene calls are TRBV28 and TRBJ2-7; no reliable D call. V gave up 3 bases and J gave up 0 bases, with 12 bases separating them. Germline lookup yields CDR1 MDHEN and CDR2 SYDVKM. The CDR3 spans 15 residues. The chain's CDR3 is CASSLGRKSSYEQYF. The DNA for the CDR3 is TGTGCCAGCAGTTTGGGTAGGAAAAGCTCCTACGAGCAGTACTTC.

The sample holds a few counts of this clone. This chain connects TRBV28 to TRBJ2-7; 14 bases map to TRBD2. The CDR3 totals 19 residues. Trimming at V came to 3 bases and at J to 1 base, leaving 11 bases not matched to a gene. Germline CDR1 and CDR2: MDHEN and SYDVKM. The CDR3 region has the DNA TGTGCCAGCAGTTTCCTTATCGGGACTAGCGGGAGTAGGTCCTACGAGCAGTACTTC. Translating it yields CASSFLIGTSGSRSYEQYF.

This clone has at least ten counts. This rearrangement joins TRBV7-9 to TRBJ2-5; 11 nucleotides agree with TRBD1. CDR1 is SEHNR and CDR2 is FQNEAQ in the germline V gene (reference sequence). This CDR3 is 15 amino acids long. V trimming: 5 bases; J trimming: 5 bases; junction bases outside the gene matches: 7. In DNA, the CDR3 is TGTGCCAGCAGCGCACGGACAGGGGGCGTTGAGACCCAGTACTTC. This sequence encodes CASSARTGGVETQYF.